This T cell receptor (beta chain) was retrieved from a study of quantifying T cell responses using KT2 cells. Study as a whole: TCR alpha and beta constant-region primers primed reverse transcription of RNA.

An oligo carrying a UMI was ligated to the cDNA 3' end. First-round PCR used three to four cycles and beta primers RC1.1 and RC1.2 covering TRBC1 and TRBC2. From the UMI-ligation and nested PCR reads, TCRdb called clonotypes with MiXCR, one entry per CDR3 protein. The sample has about 33,000 distinct CDR3 sequences, under 13% seen once. V shed 6 bases and J shed 10 bases, with 15 bases lying between them. The CDR3 loop spans 12 amino acids. Germline V gives CDR1 MNHEY, CDR2 SVGEGT. This clonotype has only a few counts. Sample: PBMCs spiked with cells of the T cell clone KT2. The TCR sequence derives from a human donor. The rearrangement uses TRBV6-2 or TRBV6-3 and TRBJ1-1; no reliable D call. CDR3 protein: CASSTTAVGAFF. The CDR3 nucleotides are TGTGCCAGCAGCACAACGGCAGTCGGAGCTTTCTTT.